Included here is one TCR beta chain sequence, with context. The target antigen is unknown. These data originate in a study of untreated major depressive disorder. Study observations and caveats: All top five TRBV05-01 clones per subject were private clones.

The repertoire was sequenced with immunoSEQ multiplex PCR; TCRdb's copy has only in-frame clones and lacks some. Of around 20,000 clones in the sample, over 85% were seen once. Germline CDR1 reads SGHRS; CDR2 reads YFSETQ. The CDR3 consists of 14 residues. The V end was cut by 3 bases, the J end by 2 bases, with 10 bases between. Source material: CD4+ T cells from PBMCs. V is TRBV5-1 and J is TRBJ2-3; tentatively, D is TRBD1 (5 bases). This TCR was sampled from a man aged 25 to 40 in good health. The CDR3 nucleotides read TGCGCCAGCAGCTCCCGACAGCCCACAGATACGCAGTATTTT. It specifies CASSSRQPTDTQYF.